This TCR beta chain was recovered during a study of blood T cell repertoires in COVID-19. Clones were read by immunoSEQ multiplex PCR, and TCRdb kept only the in-frame ones, dropping some. The sample contains 150,000 to 200,000 clones, 86% of which appear only once. CDR1 and CDR2 from the germline V gene are SEHNR and FQNEAQ (reference sequence). The J segment lost 2 bases and the V segment lost 2 bases, leaving 2 bases of the junction unmatched. There are 14 residues in the CDR3. The chain couples TRBV7-9 to TRBJ1-1; 7 bases agree with TRBD1. The sequence came from a woman aged 55-69 years with COVID-19, enrolled during active disease. Sequenced material: peripheral blood. The CDR3 loop reads CASSLKGANTEAFF. CDR3 DNA: TGTGCCAGCAGCTTAAAGGGGGCCAACACTGAAGCTTTCTTT.